The 25 T cell receptor beta chains below come from one sample, sequenced in a study of T cell changes during pregnancy in multiple sclerosis. Repertoires were generated with immunoSEQ multiplex PCR, while TCRdb's copy carries only in-frame clones and drops some. The sample holds nearly 110,000 clones, about nine tenths seen once. Sequences were derived from peripheral blood, sampled after pregnancy. Receptor source: a female donor with multiple sclerosis, enrolled in a pregnancy study.

The chain carries TRBV7-2 and TRBJ2-1; TRBD2 matches 8 bases. Germline values: CDR1 SGHTA, CDR2 FQGNSA. V shed 0 bases, J shed 10 bases, and the junction held 8 bases outside the gene matches. This CDR3 is built from 15 residues. CDR3 region: CASSLAPAGVQEQFF. In nucleotides, the CDR3 is TGTGCCAGCAGCTTAGCGCCAGCGGGGGTACAGGAGCAGTTCTTC. The full variable domain, its missing parts supplied by reference TRBV7-2 and TRBJ2-1, is GAGVSQSPSNKVTEKGKDVELRCDPISGHTALYWYRQSLGQGLEFLIYFQGNSAPDKSGLPSDRFSAERTGGSVSTLTIQRTQQEDSAVYLCASSLAPAGVQEQFFGPGTRLTVL.

This clone was detected a few times. This chain links TRBV29-1 with TRBJ1-2, with TRBD1 matching 10 bases. The CDR3 length is 13 residues. Germline V lookup: CDR1 SQVTM, CDR2 ANQGSEA. Trimming took 4 bases from V and 7 from J; bases not matched to a gene: 6. As DNA, the CDR3 is TGCAGCGTTGGAGGGGACAGGGGAAGTGGCTACACCTTC. It translates to CSVGGDRGSGYTF. Using reference TRBV29-1 and TRBJ1-2 for the parts outside the CDR3, the full variable domain is SAVISQKPSRDICQRGTSLTIQCQVDSQVTMMFWYRQQPGQSLTLIATANQGSEATYESGFVIDKFPISRPNLTFSTLTVSNMSPEDSSIYLCSVGGDRGSGYTFGSGTRLTVV.

This clone showed up just once. The chain is built from TRBV2 and TRBJ1-2; perhaps TRBD1 as D (6 bases). The V and J ends lost 5 bases and 4 bases respectively, with 11 bases between them. CDR3 length: 13 amino acids. Germline loops: CDR1 SNHLY, CDR2 FYNNEI. The CDR3 sequence: CASSQQGVYGYTF. The CDR3 DNA sequence: TGTGCCAGCAGTCAACAGGGCGTCTATGGCTACACCTTC.

In its sample, this clone was seen once. The chain joins TRBV7-9 to TRBJ2-7; 11 bases map to TRBD1. Germline V lookup: CDR1 SEHNR, CDR2 FQNEAQ (reference sequence). The CDR3 has 15 amino acids. The trim removed 5 bases at V and 5 bases at J, leaving 8 bases unmatched. The CDR3, as DNA: TGTGCCAGCAGCCTTGGACAGGGGGCGGGGAACGAGCAGTACTTC. Encoded protein: CASSLGQGAGNEQYF.

This chain joins TRBV7-2 and TRBJ1-5, with D possibly TRBD1 on 5 matching bases. Germline-derived CDR1 and CDR2 are SGHTA and FQGNSA. This CDR3 is built from 13 residues. V lost 4 bases, J lost 7 bases, and 11 bases lay in between. The CDR3 sequence is CASSYGADQPQHF. In DNA form, the CDR3 reads TGTGCCAGCAGCTATGGGGCAGACCAGCCCCAGCATTTT.

J is TRBJ2-3 and V is TRBV4-1, with D perhaps matching TRBD2 (5 bases). Trimming took off 2 bases at V and 6 bases at J, with 15 bases between the two ends. CDR1 and CDR2 from the germline V gene are MGHRA and YSYEKL. CDR3 length: 15 amino acids. DNA of the CDR3: TGCGCCAGCAGCCAATTCGCTCGGGGTGGGGATACGCAGTATTTT. Encoded protein: CASSQFARGGDTQYF.

The rearrangement joins TRBV19 to TRBJ1-1; the D is unclear. Trimming removed 8 bases from V and 5 bases from J, with 15 bases in between. The CDR3 has 13 residues. Germline V gene lookup returns CDR1 LNHDA and CDR2 SQIVND (reference sequence). CDR3 nucleotide sequence: TGTGCCAGTTTCTCGTGGGGAGGGACTGAAGCTTTCTTT. Translated: CASFSWGGTEAFF.

This chain uses TRBV19 with TRBJ2-6; TRBD1 might be the D (5 bases). Germline V CDR1 and CDR2: LNHDA, SQIVND (reference sequence). The CDR3 is made up of 15 amino acids. Trimming took off 8 bases at V and 0 bases at J, with 11 bases between the two ends. Written as DNA, the CDR3 is TGTGCCAGTGTCCAGGGCAACTCTGGGGCCAACGTCCTGACTTTC. It codes for CASVQGNSGANVLTF. Looking up the rest from reference TRBV19 and TRBJ2-6 gives the full variable domain: DGGITQSPKYLFRKEGQNVTLSCEQNLNHDAMYWYRQDPGQGLRLIYYSQIVNDFQKGDIAEGYSVSREKKESFPLTVTSAQKNPTAFYLCASVQGNSGANVLTFGAGSRLTVL.

This clone has just a few counts. The chain joins TRBV19 to TRBJ1-1, with unresolved D. The germline V and J ends were trimmed by 3 bases and 3 bases, with 8 bases remaining between them. The CDR3 consists of 13 residues. CDR1 and CDR2 (germline): LNHDA, SQIVND (reference sequence). The CDR3 region has the DNA TGTGCCAGTAGTATGGACGGGGACACTGAAGCTTTCTTT. Translation: CASSMDGDTEAFF.

This clone was observed a handful of times. This chain links TRBV27 with TRBJ1-4; tentatively, D is TRBD1 (5 bases). CDR3 size: 13 residues. V lost 8 bases to trimming and J lost 7 bases, with 14 bases between them. Germline V CDR1 and CDR2: MNHEY, SMNVEV (reference sequence). The CDR3 loop is CASRRAGSEKLFF. In nucleotides, the CDR3 is TGTGCCAGCCGCAGGGCGGGGAGTGAAAAACTGTTTTTT.

The chain is built from TRBV5-1 and TRBJ2-1, with TRBD2 identical over 7 bases. V lost 6 bases, J lost 6 bases, and 6 bases stayed unmatched. Germline CDR1 SGHRS, CDR2 YFSETQ. The CDR3 has 13 amino acids. CDR3 coding DNA: TGCGCCAGCACTTCCCCGGGAGGCAATGAGCAGTTCTTC. Its protein product is CASTSPGGNEQFF.

J is TRBJ1-1 and V is TRBV7-6, with D possibly TRBD1 on 6 matching bases. CDR3 length: 14 residues. V gave up 4 bases and J gave up 0 bases, with 9 bases separating them. The germline CDR1 and CDR2 sequences are SGHVS and FNYEAQ. The CDR3 spells CASSSTGMNTEAFF. In DNA form, the CDR3 reads TGTGCCAGCAGCTCCACAGGGATGAACACTGAAGCTTTCTTT.

The CDR3 is CASRALRGNTEAFF. The CDR3 region has the DNA TGCGCCAGCAGGGCGTTACGCGGGAACACTGAAGCTTTCTTT. The rearrangement links TRBV10-2 to TRBJ1-1; no clear D gene. The germline V and J ends were trimmed by 6 bases and 1 base, with 12 bases remaining between them. Per the germline V gene, CDR1 is WSHSY and CDR2 is SAAADI. This CDR3 spans 14 amino acids.

V usage is TRBV7-2 and J usage is TRBJ2-2; a possible D gene is TRBD1 (7 bases). CDR1 is SGHTA, CDR2 FQGNSA, per germline. The germline V and J ends were trimmed by 4 bases and 7 bases, with 16 bases remaining between them. The CDR3 covers 15 residues. The CDR3: CASSSQTGRDGELFF. CDR3 DNA sequence: TGTGCCAGCAGCTCCCAGACAGGGCGGGACGGGGAGCTGTTTTTT.

This rearrangement joins TRBV5-6 to TRBJ2-3; TRBD2 matches 7 bases. The CDR3 extends over 13 amino acids. In germline, CDR1 is SGHDT, CDR2 YYEEEE. V lost 1 base to trimming and J lost 6 bases; unmatched junction nucleotides: 2. The CDR3 region has the DNA TGTGCCAGCAGCTTGTGGGGAGGGGATACGCAGTATTTT. Residues: CASSLWGGDTQYF.

The chain links TRBV6-1 to TRBJ2-1; tentative D call: TRBD2 (5 bases). V was trimmed by 2 bases and J by 4 bases, leaving 12 bases between them. Germline assignment: CDR1 MNHNS and CDR2 SASEGT. The CDR3 contains 15 residues. CDR3 protein: CASSEIWLAYNEQFF. DNA for the CDR3: TGTGCCAGCAGTGAAATATGGCTAGCTTACAATGAGCAGTTCTTC.

The gene calls are TRBV7-8 and TRBJ1-1; D not certain. The V gene's germline CDR1 is SGHVS and CDR2 FQNEAQ. V dropped 5 bases and J dropped 2 bases, with 18 bases sitting between them. The CDR3 is 16 amino acids. The DNA for the CDR3 is TGTGCCAGCAGCCCCTCGCGGGTGGATACCAACACTGAAGCTTTCTTT. Translating it yields CASSPSRVDTNTEAFF. Filled out from reference TRBV7-8 and TRBJ1-1, the complete variable domain reads GAGVSQSPRYKVAKRGQDVALRCDPISGHVSLFWYQQALGQGPEFLTYFQNEAQLDKSGLPSDRFFAERPEGSVSTLKIQRTQQEDSAVYLCASSPSRVDTNTEAFFGQGTRLTVV.

The V call is TRBV28, the J call TRBJ1-5, with 7 bases that match TRBD1. CDR1 and CDR2 (germline): MDHEN, SYDVKM. The CDR3 extends over 16 amino acids. Trimming removed 6 bases from V and 0 bases from J; junction bases left unmatched: 8. The DNA of the CDR3 is TGTGCCAGCAGGCCCGCCCACAGGGGTAGCAATCAGCCCCAGCATTTT. Amino acids: CASRPAHRGSNQPQHF.

This clone was counted a single time. V usage is TRBV7-3 and J usage is TRBJ2-6; perhaps TRBD2 as D (6 bases). The V gene lost 0 bases and the J gene lost 0 bases, with 6 bases spanning the gap. Germline V CDR1 and CDR2: SGHTA, FQGTGA. The CDR3 is 16 amino acids. The CDR3 DNA is TGTGCCAGCAGCTTAACGGGAGGCTCTGGGGCCAACGTCCTGACTTTC. This codes for CASSLTGGSGANVLTF.

The chain is built from TRBV2 and TRBJ2-5, with D possibly matching TRBD2 (6 bases). The CDR3 length is 15 residues. The germline V gene has CDR1 SNHLY and CDR2 FYNNEI. Trimming removed 5 bases at V and 5 bases at J, with 18 bases between. CDR3 nucleotides: TGTGCCAGCAGTAGGACCTCCTCCGCGGGGGAGACCCAGTACTTC. As protein: CASSRTSSAGETQYF.

CDR3 protein: CASSEGGFASNQPQHF. The CDR3, as DNA: TGTGCCAGCAGTGAAGGGGGCTTCGCTAGCAATCAGCCCCAGCATTTT. The rearrangement uses TRBV6-1 and TRBJ1-5, with D tentatively TRBD1 (5 bases). CDR1 MNHNS and CDR2 SASEGT come from the germline V gene. The CDR3 has 16 residues. V lost 1 base, J lost 0 bases, and 10 bases lay in between.

The chain combines TRBV30 with TRBJ1-4, with a possible D match to TRBD1 (6 bases). CDR1 is GTSNPN, CDR2 SVGIG, per germline (reference sequence). The length of the CDR3 is 14 residues. The V end was cut by 0 bases, the J end by 8 bases, with 13 bases between. CDR3 sequence: CAWSVGRGEEKLFF. CDR3 DNA: TGTGCCTGGAGTGTAGGCAGGGGCGAAGAAAAACTGTTTTTT.

V and J are TRBV19 and TRBJ1-2; 7 nucleotides align to TRBD1. Germline assignment: CDR1 LNHDA and CDR2 SQIVND (reference sequence). The CDR3 consists of 15 residues. The V and J ends lost 6 bases and 0 bases, in that order; junction bases with no gene match: 7. The CDR3 region has the DNA TGTGCCAGTAGCACCGGGACAGCGCCTAACTATGGCTACACCTTC. This sequence encodes CASSTGTAPNYGYTF.

The rearrangement joins TRBV7-9 to TRBJ2-2; TRBD2 matches 10 bases. The ends lost 2 bases at V and 4 bases at J; junction bases unmatched: 7. Germline CDR1 SEHNR, CDR2 FQNEAQ (reference sequence). This CDR3 comprises 17 residues. As DNA, the CDR3 is TGTGCCAGCAGCTTATCGTCCCTAGCGGGAGTCACCGGGGAGCTGTTTTTT. Its protein product is CASSLSSLAGVTGELFF.

This chain uses TRBV9 with TRBJ2-7; TRBD1 agrees at 7 bases. The trim removed 0 bases at V and 3 bases at J, leaving 3 bases unmatched. The length of the CDR3 is 14 residues. Germline lookup yields CDR1 SGDLS and CDR2 YYNGEE. As DNA, the CDR3 is TGTGCCAGCAGCGTAGGTTACAGGGGCTACGAGCAGTACTTC. This translates into CASSVGYRGYEQYF.